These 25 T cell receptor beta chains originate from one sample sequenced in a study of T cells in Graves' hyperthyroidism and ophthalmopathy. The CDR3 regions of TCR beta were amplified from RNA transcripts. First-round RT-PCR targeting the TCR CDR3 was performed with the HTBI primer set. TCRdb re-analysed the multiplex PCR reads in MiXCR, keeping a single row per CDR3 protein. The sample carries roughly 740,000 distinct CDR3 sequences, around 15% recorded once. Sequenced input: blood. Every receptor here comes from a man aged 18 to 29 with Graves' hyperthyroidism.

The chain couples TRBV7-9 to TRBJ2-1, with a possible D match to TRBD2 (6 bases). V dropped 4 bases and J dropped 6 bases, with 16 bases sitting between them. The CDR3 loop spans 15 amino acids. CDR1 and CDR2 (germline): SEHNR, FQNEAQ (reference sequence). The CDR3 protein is CASSSTRERSNEQFF. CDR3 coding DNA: TGTGCCAGCAGCTCGACTAGGGAGAGATCCAATGAGCAGTTCTTC.

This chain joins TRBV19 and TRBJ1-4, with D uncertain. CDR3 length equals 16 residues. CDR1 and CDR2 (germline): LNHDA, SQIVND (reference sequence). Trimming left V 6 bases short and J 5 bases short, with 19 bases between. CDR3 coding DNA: TGTGCCAGTAGGCTCCGAGAGGCCCCCCGGAATGAAAAACTGTTTTTT. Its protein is CASRLREAPRNEKLFF. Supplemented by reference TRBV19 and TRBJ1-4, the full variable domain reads DGGITQSPKYLFRKEGQNVTLSCEQNLNHDAMYWYRQDPGQGLRLIYYSQIVNDFQKGDIAEGYSVSREKKESFPLTVTSAQKNPTAFYLCASRLREAPRNEKLFFGSGTQLSVL.

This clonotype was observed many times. CDR3 nucleotides: TGCAGTGCTAGGACCGGACTAGCGGGAAATGAGCAGTACTTC. Its translation: CSARTGLAGNEQYF. This chain connects TRBV20-1 to TRBJ2-7; 12 bases map to TRBD2. V shed 3 bases, J shed 7 bases, and the junction held 7 bases outside the gene matches. The germline gives CDR1 DFQATT, CDR2 SNEGSKA (reference sequence). There are 14 residues in the CDR3.

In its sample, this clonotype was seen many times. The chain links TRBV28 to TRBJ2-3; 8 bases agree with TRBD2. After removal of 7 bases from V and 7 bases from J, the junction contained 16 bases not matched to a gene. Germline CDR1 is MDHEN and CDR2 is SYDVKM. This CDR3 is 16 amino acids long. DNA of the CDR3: TGTGCCAGCAACACGGCGGGGGCGGGAGGTGAAAATACGCAGTATTTT. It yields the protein CASNTAGAGGENTQYF.

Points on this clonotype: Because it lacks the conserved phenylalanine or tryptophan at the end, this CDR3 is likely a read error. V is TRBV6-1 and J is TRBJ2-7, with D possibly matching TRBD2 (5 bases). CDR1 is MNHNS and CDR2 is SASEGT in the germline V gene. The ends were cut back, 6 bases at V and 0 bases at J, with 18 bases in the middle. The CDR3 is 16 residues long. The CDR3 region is CASSPIGQGSSYEQYL. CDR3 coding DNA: TGTGCCAGCAGCCCTATTGGGCAAGGGAGCTCCTACGAGCAGTACCTC.

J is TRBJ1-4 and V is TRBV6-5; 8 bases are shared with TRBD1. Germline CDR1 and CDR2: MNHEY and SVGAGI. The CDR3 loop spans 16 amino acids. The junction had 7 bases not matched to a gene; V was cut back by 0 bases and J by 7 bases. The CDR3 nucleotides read TGTGCCAGCAGTTACTCCTCGACAGGGGTGTTTGAAAAACTGTTTTTT. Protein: CASSYSSTGVFEKLFF.

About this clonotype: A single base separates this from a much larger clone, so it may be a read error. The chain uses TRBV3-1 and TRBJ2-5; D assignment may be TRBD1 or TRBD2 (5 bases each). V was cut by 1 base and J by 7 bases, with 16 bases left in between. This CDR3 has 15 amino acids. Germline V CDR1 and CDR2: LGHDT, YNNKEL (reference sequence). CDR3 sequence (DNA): TGTGCCAGCAGCCAAGTGACCGGGGCAGGAGGGACCCAGTACTTC. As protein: CASSQVTGAGGTQYF.

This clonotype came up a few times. CDR3 loop: CASSLGQSEKQYF. In DNA form, the CDR3 reads TGTGCCAGCAGCTTGGGACAGTCTGAGAAGCAGTACTTC. The gene calls are TRBV5-4 and TRBJ2-7, with a weak D call TRBD1 (5 bases). The CDR3 covers 13 residues. The germline V gene encodes CDR1 SGHNT and CDR2 YYREEE (reference sequence). Trimming took 0 bases from V and 8 from J, leaving 12 bases between them.

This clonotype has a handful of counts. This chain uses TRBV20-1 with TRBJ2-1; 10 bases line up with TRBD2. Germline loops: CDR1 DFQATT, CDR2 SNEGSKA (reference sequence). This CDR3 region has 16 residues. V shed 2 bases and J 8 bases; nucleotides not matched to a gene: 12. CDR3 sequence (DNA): TGCAGTGCTAGAAGAGGAGCGGGAGGGCCGGGCGATGAGCAGTTCTTC. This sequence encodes CSARRGAGGPGDEQFF.

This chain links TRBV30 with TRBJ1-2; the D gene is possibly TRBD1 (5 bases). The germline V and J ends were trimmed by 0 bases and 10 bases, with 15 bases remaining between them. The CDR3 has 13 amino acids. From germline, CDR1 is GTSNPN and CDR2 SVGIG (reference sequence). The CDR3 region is CAWSVDGRADYTF. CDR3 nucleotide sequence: TGTGCCTGGAGTGTGGATGGCAGGGCGGACTACACCTTC.

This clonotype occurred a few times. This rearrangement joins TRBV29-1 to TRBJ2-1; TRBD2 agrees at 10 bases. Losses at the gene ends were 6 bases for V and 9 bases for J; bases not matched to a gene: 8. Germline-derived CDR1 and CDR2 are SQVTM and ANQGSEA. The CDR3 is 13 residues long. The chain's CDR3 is CSVRLAGYGEQFF. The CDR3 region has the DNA TGCAGCGTAAGACTAGCGGGTTACGGTGAGCAGTTCTTC.

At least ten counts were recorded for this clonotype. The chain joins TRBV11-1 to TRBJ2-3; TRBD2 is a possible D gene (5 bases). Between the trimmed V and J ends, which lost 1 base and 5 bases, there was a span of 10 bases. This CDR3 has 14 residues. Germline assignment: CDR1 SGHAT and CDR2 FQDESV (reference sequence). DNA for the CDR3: TGTGCCAGCAGCTTAGGTCGAGGAGGAGATACGCAGTATTTT. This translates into CASSLGRGGDTQYF.

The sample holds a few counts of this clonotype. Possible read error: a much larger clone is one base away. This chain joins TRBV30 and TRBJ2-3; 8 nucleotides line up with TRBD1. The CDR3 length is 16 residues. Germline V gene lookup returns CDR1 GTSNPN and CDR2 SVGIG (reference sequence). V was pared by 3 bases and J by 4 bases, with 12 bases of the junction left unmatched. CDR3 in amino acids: CAWRLPGQEASDTQYF. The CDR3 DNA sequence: TGTGCCTGGAGACTTCCGGGACAGGAGGCTTCAGATACGCAGTATTTT. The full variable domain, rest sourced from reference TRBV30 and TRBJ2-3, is SQTIHQWPATLVQPVGSPLSLECTVEGTSNPNLYWYRQAAGRGLQLLFYSVGIGQISSEVPQNLSASRPQDRQFILSSKKLLLSDSGFYLCAWRLPGQEASDTQYFGPGTRLTVL.

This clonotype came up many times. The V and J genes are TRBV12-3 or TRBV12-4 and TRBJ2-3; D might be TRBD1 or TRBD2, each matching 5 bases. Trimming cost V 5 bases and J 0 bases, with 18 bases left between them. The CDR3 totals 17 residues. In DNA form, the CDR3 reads TGTGCCAGCAGTGGGGCCGGACTGGGCACTAGCACAGATACGCAGTATTTT. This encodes CASSGAGLGTSTDTQYF.

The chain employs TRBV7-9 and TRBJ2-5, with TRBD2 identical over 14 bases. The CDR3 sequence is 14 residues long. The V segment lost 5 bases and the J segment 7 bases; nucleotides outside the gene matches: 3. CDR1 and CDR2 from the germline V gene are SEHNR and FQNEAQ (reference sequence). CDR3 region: CASSGTSGSGTQYF. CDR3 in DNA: TGTGCCAGCAGCGGGACTAGCGGGAGTGGGACCCAGTACTTC.

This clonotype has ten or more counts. CDR3 sequence: CASSSRTQGAGGNTIYF. The CDR3 nucleotides read TGTGCCAGCAGCTCACGGACCCAGGGGGCTGGAGGAAACACCATATATTTT. The V and J genes are TRBV28 and TRBJ1-3, with 8 bases aligning to TRBD1. J was trimmed by 4 bases and V by 6 bases; bases with no gene match: 14. Germline assignment: CDR1 MDHEN and CDR2 SYDVKM. The CDR3 runs to 17 residues.

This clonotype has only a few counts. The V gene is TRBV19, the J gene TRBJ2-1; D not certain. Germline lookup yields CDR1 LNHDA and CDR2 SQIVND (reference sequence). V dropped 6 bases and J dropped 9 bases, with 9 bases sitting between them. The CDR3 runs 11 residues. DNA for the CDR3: TGTGCCAGTAGAATCCTCGGTGAGCAGTTCTTC. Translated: CASRILGEQFF.

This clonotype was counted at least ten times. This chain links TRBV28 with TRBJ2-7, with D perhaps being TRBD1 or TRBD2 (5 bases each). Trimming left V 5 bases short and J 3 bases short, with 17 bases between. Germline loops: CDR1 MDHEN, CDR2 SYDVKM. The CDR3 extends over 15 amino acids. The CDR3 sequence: CASSPGDGPRYEQYF. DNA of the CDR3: TGTGCCAGCAGTCCCGGGGACGGGCCCCGCTACGAGCAGTACTTC.

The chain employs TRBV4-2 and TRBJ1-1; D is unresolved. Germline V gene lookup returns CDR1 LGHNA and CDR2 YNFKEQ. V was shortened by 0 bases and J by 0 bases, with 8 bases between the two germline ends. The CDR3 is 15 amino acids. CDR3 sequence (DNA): TGTGCCAGCAGCCAAGATTCACGGATGAACACTGAAGCTTTCTTT. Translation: CASSQDSRMNTEAFF.

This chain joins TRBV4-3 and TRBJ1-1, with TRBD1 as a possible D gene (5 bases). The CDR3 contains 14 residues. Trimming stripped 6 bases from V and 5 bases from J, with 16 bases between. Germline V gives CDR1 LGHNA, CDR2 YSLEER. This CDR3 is CASSPRAGWTEAFF. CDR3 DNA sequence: TGCGCCAGCAGTCCGAGGGCAGGGTGGACTGAAGCTTTCTTT.

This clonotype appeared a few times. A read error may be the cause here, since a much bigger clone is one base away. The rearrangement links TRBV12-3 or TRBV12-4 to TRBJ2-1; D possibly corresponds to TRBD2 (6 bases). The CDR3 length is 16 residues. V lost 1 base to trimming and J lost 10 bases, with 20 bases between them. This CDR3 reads CASSLGWTNGSGEQFF. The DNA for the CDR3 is TGTGCCAGCAGTTTAGGGTGGACTAACGGGTCGGGCGAGCAGTTCTTC.

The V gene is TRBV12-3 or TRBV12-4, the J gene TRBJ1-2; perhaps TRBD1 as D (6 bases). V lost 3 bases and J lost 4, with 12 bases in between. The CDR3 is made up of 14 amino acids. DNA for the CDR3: TGTGCCAGCAGTTTTTCGAGGGGGGGCTATGGCTACACCTTC. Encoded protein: CASSFSRGGYGYTF.

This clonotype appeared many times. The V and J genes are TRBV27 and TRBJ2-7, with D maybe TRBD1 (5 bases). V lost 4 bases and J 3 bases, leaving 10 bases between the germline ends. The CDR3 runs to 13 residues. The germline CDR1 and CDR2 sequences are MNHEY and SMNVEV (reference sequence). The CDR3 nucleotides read TGTGCCAGCAGTTGGGGCCCTCACTACGAGCAGTACTTC. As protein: CASSWGPHYEQYF.

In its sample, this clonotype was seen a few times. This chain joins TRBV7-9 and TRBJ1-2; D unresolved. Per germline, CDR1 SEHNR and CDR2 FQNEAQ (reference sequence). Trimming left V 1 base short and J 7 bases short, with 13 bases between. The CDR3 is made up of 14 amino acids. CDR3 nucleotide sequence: TGTGCCAGCAGCTTAGGTGGAGATACCGGTGGCTACACCTTC. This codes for CASSLGGDTGGYTF.

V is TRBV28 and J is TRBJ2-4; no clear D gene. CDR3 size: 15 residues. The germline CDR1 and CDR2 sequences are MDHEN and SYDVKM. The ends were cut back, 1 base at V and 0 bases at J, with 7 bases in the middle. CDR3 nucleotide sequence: TGTGCCAGCAGTTTATCCGTTCTAGCCAAAAACATTCAGTACTTC. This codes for CASSLSVLAKNIQYF.